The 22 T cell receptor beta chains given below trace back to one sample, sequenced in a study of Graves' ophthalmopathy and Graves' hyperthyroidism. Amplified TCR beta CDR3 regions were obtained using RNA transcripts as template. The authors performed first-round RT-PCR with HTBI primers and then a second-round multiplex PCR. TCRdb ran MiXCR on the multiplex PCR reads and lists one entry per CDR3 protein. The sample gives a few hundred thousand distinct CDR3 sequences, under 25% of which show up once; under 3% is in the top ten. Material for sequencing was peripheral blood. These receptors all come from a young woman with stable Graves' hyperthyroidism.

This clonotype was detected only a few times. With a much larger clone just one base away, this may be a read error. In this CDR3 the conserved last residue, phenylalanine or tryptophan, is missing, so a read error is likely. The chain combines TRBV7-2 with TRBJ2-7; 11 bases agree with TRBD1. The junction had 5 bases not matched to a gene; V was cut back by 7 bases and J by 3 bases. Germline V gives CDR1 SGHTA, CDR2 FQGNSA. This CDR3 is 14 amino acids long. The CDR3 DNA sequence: TGTGCCAGCAACTCGGGACAGGGGGTCTACGAGCAGTACTAC. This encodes CASNSGQGVYEQYY.

Here the CDR3 reads CASSPQAGNNNSPLHF. The CDR3 DNA reads as TGTGCCAGCAGCCCACAGGCGGGGAATAATAATTCACCCCTCCACTTT. The chain employs TRBV7-2 and TRBJ1-6, with D tentatively TRBD1 (5 bases). Per the germline V gene, CDR1 is SGHTA and CDR2 is FQGNSA. The CDR3 contains 16 residues. Trimming shortened V by 5 bases and J by 5 bases, and 16 bases separated the two germline ends.

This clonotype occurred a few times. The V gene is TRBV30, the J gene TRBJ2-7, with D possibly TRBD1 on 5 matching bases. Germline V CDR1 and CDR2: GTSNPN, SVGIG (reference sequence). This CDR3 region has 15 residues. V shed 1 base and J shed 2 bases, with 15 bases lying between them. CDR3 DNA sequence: TGTGCCTGGAGTGCGGATACATGGACAACCTACGAGCAGTACTTC. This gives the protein CAWSADTWTTYEQYF.

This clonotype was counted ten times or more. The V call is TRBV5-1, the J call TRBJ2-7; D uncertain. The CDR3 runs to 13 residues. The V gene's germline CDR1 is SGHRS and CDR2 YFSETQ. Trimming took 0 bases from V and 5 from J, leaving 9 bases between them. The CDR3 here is CASSLELGDEQYF. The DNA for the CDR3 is TGCGCCAGCAGCTTGGAATTGGGTGACGAGCAGTACTTC.

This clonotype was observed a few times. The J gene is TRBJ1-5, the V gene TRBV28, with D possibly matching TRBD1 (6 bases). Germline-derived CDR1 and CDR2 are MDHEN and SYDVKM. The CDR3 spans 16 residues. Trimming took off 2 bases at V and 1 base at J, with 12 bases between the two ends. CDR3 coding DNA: TGTGCCAGCAGTTTACGTGGCAGGGGAAGCAATCAGCCCCAGCATTTT. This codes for CASSLRGRGSNQPQHF.

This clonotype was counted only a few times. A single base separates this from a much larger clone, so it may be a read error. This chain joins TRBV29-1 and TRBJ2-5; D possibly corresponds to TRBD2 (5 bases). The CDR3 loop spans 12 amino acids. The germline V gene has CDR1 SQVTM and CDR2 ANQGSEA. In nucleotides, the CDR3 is TGCAGCGTCGTTTGGGTCGGGGAGACCAAGTACTTC. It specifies CSVVWVGETKYF. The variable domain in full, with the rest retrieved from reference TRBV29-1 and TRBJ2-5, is SAVISQKPSRDICQRGTSLTIQCQVDSQVTMMFWYRQQPGQSLTLIATANQGSEATYESGFVIDKFPISRPNLTFSTLTVSNMSPEDSSIYLCSVVWVGETKYFGPGTRLLVL.

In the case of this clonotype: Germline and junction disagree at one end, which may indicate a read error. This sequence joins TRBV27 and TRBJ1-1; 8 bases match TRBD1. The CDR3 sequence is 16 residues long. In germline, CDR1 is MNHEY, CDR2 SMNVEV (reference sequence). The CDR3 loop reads CASSAYPGTGNTEAFF. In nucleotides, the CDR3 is TGCGCCAGCAGTGCCTATCCCGGGACAGGGAACACTGAAGCTTTCTTT.

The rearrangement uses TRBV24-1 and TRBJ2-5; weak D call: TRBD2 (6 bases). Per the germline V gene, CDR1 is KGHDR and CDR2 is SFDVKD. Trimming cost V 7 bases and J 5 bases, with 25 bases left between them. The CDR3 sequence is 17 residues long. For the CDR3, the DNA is TGTGCCACCAGGGTACGAGGAAGAGGAGGGCCGTGGGAGACCCAGTACTTC. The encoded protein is CATRVRGRGGPWETQYF.

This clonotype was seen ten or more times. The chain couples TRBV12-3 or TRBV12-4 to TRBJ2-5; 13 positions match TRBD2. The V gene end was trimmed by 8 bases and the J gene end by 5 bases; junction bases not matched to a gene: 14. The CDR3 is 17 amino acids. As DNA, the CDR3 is TGTGCCAGCGGTTGTGACAGACGGACTAGCGGGGGTGAGACCCAGTACTTC. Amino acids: CASGCDRRTSGGETQYF.

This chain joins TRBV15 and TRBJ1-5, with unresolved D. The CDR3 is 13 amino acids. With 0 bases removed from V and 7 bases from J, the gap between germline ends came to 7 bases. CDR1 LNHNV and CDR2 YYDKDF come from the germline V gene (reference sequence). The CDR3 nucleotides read TGTGCCACCAGCAGAGATGAAGGCCAGCCCCAGCATTTT. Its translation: CATSRDEGQPQHF.

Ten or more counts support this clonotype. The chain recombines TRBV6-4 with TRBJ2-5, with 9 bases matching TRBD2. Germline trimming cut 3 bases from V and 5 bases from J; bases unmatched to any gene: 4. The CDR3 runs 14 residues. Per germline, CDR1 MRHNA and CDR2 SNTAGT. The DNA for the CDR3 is TGTGCCAGCAGTGAGCGGGGGGGCGGGGAGACCCAGTACTTC. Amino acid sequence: CASSERGGGETQYF.

CDR3 DNA: TGTGCCAGCAGTTTAGTCAGGGGACGAGCCGCTGAAGCTTTCTTT. This sequence encodes CASSLVRGRAAEAFF. The chain joins TRBV28 to TRBJ1-1; possibly TRBD1 for D (6 bases). The CDR3 totals 15 residues. V was clipped by 2 bases and J by 6 bases, with 16 bases between them. CDR1 MDHEN and CDR2 SYDVKM come from the germline V gene.

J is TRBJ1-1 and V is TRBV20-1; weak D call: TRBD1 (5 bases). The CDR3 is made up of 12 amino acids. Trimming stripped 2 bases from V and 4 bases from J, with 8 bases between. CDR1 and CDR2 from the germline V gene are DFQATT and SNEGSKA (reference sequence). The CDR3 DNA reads TGCAGTGCTAGACGACAGAGCACTGAAGCTTTCTTT. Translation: CSARRQSTEAFF.

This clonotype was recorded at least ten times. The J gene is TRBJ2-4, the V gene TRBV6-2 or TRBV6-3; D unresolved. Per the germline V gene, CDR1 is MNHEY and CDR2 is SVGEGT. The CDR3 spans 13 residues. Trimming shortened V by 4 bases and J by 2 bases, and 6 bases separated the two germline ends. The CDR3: CASSSGSKNIQYF. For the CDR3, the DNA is TGTGCCAGCAGTTCCGGTTCCAAAAACATTCAGTACTTC.

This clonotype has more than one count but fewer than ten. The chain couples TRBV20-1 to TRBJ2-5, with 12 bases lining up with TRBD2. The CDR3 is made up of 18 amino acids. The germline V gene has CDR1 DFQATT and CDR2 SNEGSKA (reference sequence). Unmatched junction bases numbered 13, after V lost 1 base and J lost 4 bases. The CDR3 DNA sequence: TGCAGTGCTAGAGTGGGGCTAGCGGGGGGGCTAAGGGGAGAGACCCAGTACTTC. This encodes CSARVGLAGGLRGETQYF.

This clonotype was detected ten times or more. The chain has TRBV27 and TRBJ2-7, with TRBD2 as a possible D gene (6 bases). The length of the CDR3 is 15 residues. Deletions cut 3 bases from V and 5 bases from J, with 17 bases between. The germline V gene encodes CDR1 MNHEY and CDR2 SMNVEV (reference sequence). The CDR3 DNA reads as TGTGCCAGCAGTTTTCGTCCGGGAGAGGGCCACGAGCAGTACTTC. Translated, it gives CASSFRPGEGHEQYF.

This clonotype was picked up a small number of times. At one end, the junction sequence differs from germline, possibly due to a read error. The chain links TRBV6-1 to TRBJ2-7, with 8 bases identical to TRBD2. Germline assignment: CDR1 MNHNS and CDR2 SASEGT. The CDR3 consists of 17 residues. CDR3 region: CASSELGVGSSGDDQYF. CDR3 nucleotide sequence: TGTGCCAGCAGTGAACTAGGGGTAGGGAGTAGCGGGGACGATCAGTACTTC.

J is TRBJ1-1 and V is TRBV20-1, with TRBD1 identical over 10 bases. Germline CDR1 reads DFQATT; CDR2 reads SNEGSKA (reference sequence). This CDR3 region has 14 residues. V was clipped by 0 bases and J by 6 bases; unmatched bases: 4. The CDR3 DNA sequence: TGCAGTGCTAGAGAGACAGGGGGCGCCGCTGAAGCTTTCTTT. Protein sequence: CSARETGGAAEAFF.

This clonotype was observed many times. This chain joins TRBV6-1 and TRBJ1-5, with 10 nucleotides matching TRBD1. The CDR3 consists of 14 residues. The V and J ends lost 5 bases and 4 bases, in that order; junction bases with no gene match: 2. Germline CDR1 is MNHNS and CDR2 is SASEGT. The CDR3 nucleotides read TGTGCCAGCAGTAGACAGGGGGCAAATCAGCCCCAGCATTTT. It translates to CASSRQGANQPQHF.

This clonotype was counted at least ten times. The CDR3 spells CASSMGGNTIYF. In DNA, the CDR3 is TGTGCCAGCAGCATGGGGGGAAACACCATATATTTT. The chain is built from TRBV28 and TRBJ1-3; no definite D call. V lost 6 bases, J lost 4 bases, and 7 bases lay in between. This CDR3 has 12 amino acids. Germline CDR1 reads MDHEN; CDR2 reads SYDVKM.

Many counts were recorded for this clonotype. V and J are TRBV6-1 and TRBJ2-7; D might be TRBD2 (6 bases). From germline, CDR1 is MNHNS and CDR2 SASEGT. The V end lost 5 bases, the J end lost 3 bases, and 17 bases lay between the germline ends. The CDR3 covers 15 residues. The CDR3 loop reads CASSQREVGFYEQYF. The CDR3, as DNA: TGTGCCAGCAGTCAGAGGGAGGTGGGCTTCTACGAGCAGTACTTC.

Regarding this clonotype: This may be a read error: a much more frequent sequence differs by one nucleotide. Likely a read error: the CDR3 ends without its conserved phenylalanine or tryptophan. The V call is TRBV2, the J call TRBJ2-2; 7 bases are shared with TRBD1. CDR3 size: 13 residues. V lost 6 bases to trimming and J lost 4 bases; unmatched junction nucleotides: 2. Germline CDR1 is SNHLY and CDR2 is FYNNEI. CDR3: CASSGTVTGELFV. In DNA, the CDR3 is TGTGCCAGCAGCGGGACAGTCACCGGGGAGCTGTTTGTT.